Following are 29 T cell receptor beta chains from one sample sequenced in a study of Graves' ophthalmopathy and Graves' hyperthyroidism. For repertoire sequencing, the TCR beta CDR3 regions were amplified from RNA transcripts. Second-round multiplex PCR came after a first-round RT-PCR that employed HTBI primers. One entry per CDR3 protein results from TCRdb running MiXCR on the multiplex PCR reads. The repertoire consists of 600,000 to 700,000 distinct CDR3 sequences, with about 38% occurring once and the leading ten covering over 2.5%. Sequences were obtained from peripheral blood. The receptor set was obtained from an adult man with Graves' ophthalmopathy.

This clonotype is a singleton in its sample. The chain has TRBV5-4 and TRBJ2-3; D is possibly TRBD1 or TRBD2 (5 bases each). CDR1 is SGHNT, CDR2 YYREEE, per germline (reference sequence). The CDR3 consists of 12 residues. V dropped 5 bases and J dropped 5 bases, with 9 bases sitting between them. The CDR3, as DNA: TGTGCCAGCAGACAGAGGGGAGATACGCAGTATTTT. The encoded protein is CASRQRGDTQYF.

The chain is built from TRBV7-2 and TRBJ2-5, with 14 bases that match TRBD2. This CDR3 comprises 16 residues. V lost 8 bases to trimming and J lost 5 bases; unmatched junction nucleotides: 10. CDR1 is SGHTA, CDR2 FQGNSA, per germline. This CDR3 is CASRPGTSGSRETQYF. CDR3 DNA sequence: TGTGCCAGCCGACCAGGGACTAGCGGGAGCCGGGAGACCCAGTACTTC.

This chain joins TRBV12-3 or TRBV12-4 and TRBJ2-5; 9 bases align to TRBD1. The CDR3 runs to 15 residues. J was trimmed by 0 bases and V by 3 bases; bases with no gene match: 2. CDR3 bases: TGTGCCAGCAGTTTCGGACAGGGGTACCAAGAGACCCAGTACTTC. As protein: CASSFGQGYQETQYF.

Details on this clonotype: A much larger clone lies a single base off, so this may be a read error. The chain has TRBV5-1 and TRBJ2-5, with D perhaps TRBD2 (6 bases). The V gene's germline CDR1 is SGHRS and CDR2 YFSETQ. This CDR3 contains 16 residues. The CDR3 DNA reads TGCGCCAACAGCTTGAGGGGAGGCAGCCACCAAGAGACCCAGTACTTC. Translating gives CANSLRGGSHQETQYF.

This clonotype was counted a single time. This sequence joins TRBV2 and TRBJ1-4, with D maybe TRBD1 (5 bases). Germline lookup yields CDR1 SNHLY and CDR2 FYNNEI. CDR3 length: 14 residues. Trimming removed 4 bases at V and 8 bases at J, with 14 bases between. The CDR3 region is CASSGNTGTEKLFF. CDR3 sequence (DNA): TGTGCCAGCAGTGGTAACACCGGGACCGAAAAACTGTTTTTT.

This sequence joins TRBV6-5 and TRBJ2-3; tentative D call: TRBD1 (5 bases). Germline loops: CDR1 MNHEY, CDR2 SVGAGI. The CDR3 runs 14 residues. The ends were cut back, 5 bases at V and 1 base at J, with 10 bases in the middle. The DNA for the CDR3 is TGTGCCAGCAGTAAAAAACAGGGCACAGATACGCAGTATTTT. This gives the protein CASSKKQGTDTQYF.

This chain's CDR3 is CASSPGTGDIEQYF. The CDR3 DNA is TGTGCCAGCAGTCCCGGGACAGGGGATATCGAGCAGTACTTC. This chain links TRBV19 with TRBJ2-7; 10 nucleotides align to TRBD1. Germline assignment: CDR1 LNHDA and CDR2 SQIVND (reference sequence). The CDR3 extends over 14 amino acids. Germline trimming cut 9 bases from V and 6 bases from J; bases unmatched to any gene: 11.

The genes are TRBV2 and TRBJ2-7; 9 bases agree with TRBD1. The CDR3 consists of 14 residues. Germline CDR1 SNHLY, CDR2 FYNNEI. Trimming took 5 bases from V and 7 from J; bases not matched to a gene: 9. The CDR3 DNA is TGTGCCAGCAGTTACTCGGGACAGGGCTCTGAGCAGTACTTC. Amino acid sequence: CASSYSGQGSEQYF.

The V gene is TRBV11-3, the J gene TRBJ1-5; the D gene is possibly TRBD1 (6 bases). This CDR3 has 16 residues. Looked up from germline, CDR1 is SGHNT and CDR2 is YENEEA. Trimming stripped 1 base from V and 7 bases from J, with 17 bases between. The CDR3 bases are TGTGCCAGCAGCTTAGTTGGCAGGGGATCAGGGCAGCCCCAGCATTTT. This codes for CASSLVGRGSGQPQHF.

The chain recombines TRBV2 with TRBJ2-3, with 7 bases identical to TRBD2. CDR1 is SNHLY and CDR2 is FYNNEI in the germline V gene. This CDR3 is 15 amino acids long. CDR3 loop: CGPNPTSDSTDTQYF. The CDR3 DNA reads as TGTGGCCCTAACCCAACTAGCGACAGCACAGATACGCAGTATTTT.

This clonotype appeared a single time. The chain carries TRBV7-2 and TRBJ1-2, with D possibly matching TRBD1 (5 bases). The CDR3 totals 16 residues. V was trimmed by 2 bases and J by 1 base, leaving 14 bases between them. Germline V gene data show CDR1 as SGHTA and CDR2 as FQGNSA. The CDR3 nucleotides are TGTGCCAGCAGCTTAAGGAGAGGGACCAATAACTATGGCTACACCTTC. It is translated as CASSLRRGTNNYGYTF.

This clonotype has at least ten counts. The V gene is TRBV7-9, the J gene TRBJ1-5, with 9 bases that match TRBD1. The CDR3 consists of 15 residues. The V gene's germline CDR1 is SEHNR and CDR2 FQNEAQ (reference sequence). The trim removed 5 bases at V and 5 bases at J, leaving 7 bases unmatched. The CDR3 region is CASSDTTGGDQPQHF. The DNA for the CDR3 is TGTGCCAGCAGCGACACGACAGGGGGAGATCAGCCCCAGCATTTT.

This clonotype was observed many times. The V call is TRBV20-1, the J call TRBJ1-4; no clear D. CDR3 length: 11 residues. CDR1 DFQATT and CDR2 SNEGSKA come from the germline V gene (reference sequence). The V end was cut by 3 bases, the J end by 15 bases, with 14 bases between. The CDR3 DNA follows: TGCAGTGCTAGTAGAGGACGAATGGTGTTTTTT. Protein: CSASRGRMVFF.

The sample holds a few counts of this clonotype. This chain links TRBV3-1 with TRBJ1-5; TRBD1 might be the D (5 bases). The ends were cut back, 0 bases at V and 4 bases at J, with 7 bases in the middle. This CDR3 has 14 amino acids. Germline V CDR1 and CDR2: LGHDT, YNNKEL (reference sequence). CDR3 sequence: CASSQEGENQPQHF. CDR3 DNA: TGTGCCAGCAGCCAAGAGGGGGAGAATCAGCCCCAGCATTTT.

V is TRBV12-3 or TRBV12-4 and J is TRBJ2-2; 7 bases fit TRBD1. The CDR3 covers 15 residues. After removal of 6 bases from V and 4 bases from J, the junction contained 8 bases not matched to a gene. CDR3 in amino acids: CASSPRQGPTGELFF. Written as DNA, the CDR3 is TGTGCCAGCAGCCCTAGACAGGGCCCCACCGGGGAGCTGTTTTTT.

This sequence joins TRBV9 and TRBJ1-2; TRBD1 matches 7 bases. Losses at the gene ends were 0 bases for V and 4 bases for J; bases not matched to a gene: 6. CDR3 length: 15 residues. Germline-derived CDR1 and CDR2 are SGDLS and YYNGEE. Here the CDR3 reads CASSVGGDSPYGYTF. CDR3 nucleotides: TGTGCCAGCAGCGTAGGTGGGGACAGCCCCTATGGCTACACCTTC.

J is TRBJ2-5 and V is TRBV29-1; D could derive from TRBD1 or TRBD2 (5 bases each). Germline V gene data show CDR1 as SQVTM and CDR2 as ANQGSEA. The CDR3 spans 14 residues. Trimming cost V 0 bases and J 4 bases, with 12 bases left between them. CDR3 nucleotides: TGCAGCGTTGAAGAGGGGGTGGGGACAGAGACCCAGTACTTC. Encoded protein: CSVEEGVGTETQYF.

In the case of this clonotype: No DNA is shown, since the ends of the CDR3 on it are uncertain; the CDR3 is the one TCRdb lists. CDR3 in amino acids: CASHGYTFGQYF. The chain uses TRBV2 and TRBJ2-7. Looked up from germline, CDR1 is SNHLY and CDR2 is FYNNEI. Termini included, the CDR3 measures 12 amino acids.

This clonotype was picked up many times. The chain has TRBV25-1 and TRBJ1-2, with 8 bases aligning to TRBD1. Germline loops: CDR1 MGHDK, CDR2 SYGVNS. This CDR3 has 14 residues. V was clipped by 0 bases and J by 6 bases; unmatched bases: 3. DNA of the CDR3: TGTGCCAGCAGTGAATACTCAGGGGGCCATGGCTACACCTTC. Translation: CASSEYSGGHGYTF.

This clonotype was recorded at least ten times. The chain uses TRBV7-9 and TRBJ2-5; 7 bases are shared with TRBD2. V trimming: 2 bases; J trimming: 5 bases; junction bases outside the gene matches: 5. CDR1 is SEHNR and CDR2 is FQNEAQ in the germline V gene (reference sequence). This CDR3 is 14 amino acids long. In nucleotides, the CDR3 is TGTGCCAGCAGCTTAAGGGAGGGGACGGAGACCCAGTACTTC. It translates to CASSLREGTETQYF.

The chain joins TRBV2 to TRBJ1-2; maybe TRBD1 (5 bases). Germline assignment: CDR1 SNHLY and CDR2 FYNNEI. V lost 7 bases and J lost 4, with 10 bases in between. CDR3 size: 12 residues. The CDR3 spells CASNGGSYGYTF. The CDR3 DNA reads as TGTGCCAGCAATGGGGGATCCTATGGCTACACCTTC.

This clonotype was seen more than once but under ten times. This chain links TRBV6-2 or TRBV6-3 with TRBJ2-5; D possibly corresponds to TRBD2 (6 bases). CDR3 length: 14 residues. V lost 4 bases, J lost 4 bases, and 13 bases lay in between. CDR1 MNHEY and CDR2 SVGEGT come from the germline V gene. The CDR3 bases are TGTGCCAGCAGTTGGACTACCGCCGCAGAGACCCAGTACTTC. Amino acids: CASSWTTAAETQYF.

This clonotype has a count of ten or more. CDR3 nucleotide sequence: TGTGCCAGCAGTCCAGGGTACTCTGGAAACACCATATATTTT. This gives the protein CASSPGYSGNTIYF. The chain uses TRBV9 and TRBJ1-3, with D possibly being TRBD1 (5 bases). The CDR3 totals 14 residues. Germline V gene data show CDR1 as SGDLS and CDR2 as YYNGEE. V lost 5 bases, J lost 0 bases, and 9 bases lay in between. Full variable domain (rest looked up from reference TRBV9 and TRBJ1-3): DSGVTQTPKHLITATGQRVTLRCSPRSGDLSVYWYQQSLDQGLQFLIQYYNGEERAKGNILERFSAQQFPDLHSELNLSSLELGDSALYFCASSPGYSGNTIYFGEGSWLTVV.

J is TRBJ2-7 and V is TRBV5-1; TRBD1 is a possible D gene (5 bases). CDR3 length equals 15 residues. The germline gives CDR1 SGHRS, CDR2 YFSETQ. V lost 0 bases, J lost 7 bases, and 17 bases lay in between. DNA of the CDR3: TGCGCCAGCAGCTTGGGCGTAGGCCGACAGCCTGAGCAGTACTTC. Translation gives CASSLGVGRQPEQYF.

This clonotype was counted many times. This chain uses TRBV7-2 with TRBJ2-6, with 9 bases matching TRBD1. J was trimmed by 4 bases and V by 7 bases; bases with no gene match: 8. This CDR3 is 16 amino acids long. Germline lookup yields CDR1 SGHTA and CDR2 FQGNSA. The chain's CDR3 is CASTSDRGWGANVLTF. DNA of the CDR3: TGTGCCAGCACCTCGGACAGGGGATGGGGGGCCAACGTCCTGACTTTC.

This clonotype has more than one count but fewer than ten. V is TRBV6-6 and J is TRBJ2-2, with TRBD2 identical over 11 bases. This CDR3 region has 15 residues. Germline CDR1 is MNHNY and CDR2 is SVGAGI (reference sequence). Trimming removed 6 bases from V and 3 bases from J; junction bases left unmatched: 3. The CDR3 nucleotides are TGTGCCAGCAGGGGACTAGCGGACTACACCGGGGAGCTGTTTTTT. This codes for CASRGLADYTGELFF.

This clonotype came up many times. The rearrangement joins TRBV10-3 to TRBJ2-7; 7 bases are a match to TRBD2. After removal of 6 bases from V and 1 base from J, the junction contained 9 bases not matched to a gene. CDR3 size: 15 residues. CDR1 and CDR2 (germline): ENHRY, SYGVKD. As DNA, the CDR3 is TGTGCCATCAGCGACCTAGCGGCGGCTTCCTACGAGCAGTACTTC. Translated, it gives CAISDLAAASYEQYF.

The chain links TRBV19 to TRBJ1-2, with D unresolved. The CDR3 totals 16 residues. Germline V CDR1 and CDR2: LNHDA, SQIVND (reference sequence). V lost 4 bases to trimming and J lost 7 bases, with 22 bases between them. CDR3 amino acids: CASSTDLHTDDGGYTF. Written as DNA, the CDR3 is TGTGCCAGTAGTACAGATCTCCATACAGATGATGGTGGCTACACCTTC.

This chain's CDR3 is CASSQDLRTDPNYGYTF. The CDR3 DNA reads as TGCGCCAGCAGCCAAGATCTCAGGACAGACCCTAACTATGGCTACACCTTC. V gene TRBV4-1 combines with J gene TRBJ1-2; D is possibly TRBD1 (6 bases). Per germline, CDR1 MGHRA and CDR2 YSYEKL. The V end was cut by 0 bases, the J end by 0 bases, with 14 bases between. This CDR3 comprises 17 residues.